Listed here are 3 T cell receptor beta chains from one sample, sequenced in a study of blood T cell repertoires in COVID-19. Libraries were prepared by immunoSEQ multiplex PCR; TCRdb keeps only in-frame clonotypes and omits some of them. This table has about 350,000 clones, about 90% appearing once. The sequenced material came from peripheral blood. All receptors come from a woman aged 18-30 years who had recovered from COVID-19.

The V call is TRBV5-1, the J call TRBJ2-2; 10 nucleotides agree with TRBD1. The CDR3 has 17 amino acids. The V segment lost 5 bases and the J segment 7 bases; nucleotides outside the gene matches: 14. CDR1 is SGHRS and CDR2 is YFSETQ in the germline V gene. This CDR3 is CASRSEGDRGRNGELFF. CDR3 bases: TGCGCCAGCAGAAGTGAAGGAGACAGGGGGCGTAACGGGGAGCTGTTTTTT.

This sequence joins TRBV19 and TRBJ2-7, with 10 bases fitting TRBD1. Germline V gene sequence: CDR1 LNHDA, CDR2 SQIVND (reference sequence). Trimming at V came to 8 bases and at J to 5 bases, leaving 12 bases not matched to a gene. The CDR3 consists of 15 residues. CDR3 coding DNA: TGTGCCAGTGGTGACTTCCGGGACAGGGGCCACGAGCAGTACGTC. Protein sequence: CASGDFRDRGHEQYV.

The chain recombines TRBV7-2 with TRBJ2-3; 9 bases are a match to TRBD2. CDR3 length: 16 amino acids. The germline V gene encodes CDR1 SGHTA and CDR2 FQGNSA. V dropped 2 bases and J dropped 4; count of bases not matched to a gene: 7. Here the CDR3 reads CASSLFQREAADTQYF. The CDR3, as DNA: TGTGCCAGCAGCTTATTCCAGCGGGAGGCAGCAGATACGCAGTATTTT.